A single sample is the source of the 22 T cell receptor beta chains below, sequenced in a study of identical twins. TCRdb re-called the 5' RACE reads through MiXCR, storing one row per CDR3 protein. The sample records about 220,000 distinct CDR3 sequences, approximately 7.1% being singletons. These data were likewise used in another study, on T cells expressing NK-cell markers.

The sequenced material came from CD8+ T cells sorted from blood. All receptors derive from a woman aged 18-35 years in good health.

The chain has TRBV7-9 and TRBJ1-5; D might be TRBD1 (5 bases). The V end lost 5 bases, the J end lost 3 bases, and 11 bases lay between the germline ends. This CDR3 region has 14 residues. Per germline, CDR1 SEHNR and CDR2 FQNEAQ (reference sequence). The CDR3 DNA sequence: TGTGCCAGCAGCCTTACAGGCCCCAATCAGCCCCAGCATTTT. Translating gives CASSLTGPNQPQHF.

This clonotype has at least ten counts. The V call is TRBV11-2, the J call TRBJ1-1; weak D call: TRBD1 (5 bases). CDR3 length: 15 residues. V gave up 4 bases and J gave up 6 bases, with 18 bases separating them. CDR1 and CDR2 (germline): SGHAT, FQNNGV. The chain's CDR3 is CASSSAGQGVAEAFF. The CDR3 nucleotides read TGTGCCAGCAGCTCAGCGGGGCAGGGTGTTGCTGAAGCTTTCTTT.

This clonotype was seen ten or more times. The rearrangement joins TRBV2 to TRBJ1-1; weak D call: TRBD1 (6 bases). Germline V gene data show CDR1 as SNHLY and CDR2 as FYNNEI. The CDR3 is 15 residues long. V lost 3 bases, J lost 8 bases, and 19 bases lay in between. The DNA of the CDR3 is TGTGCCAGCAGTGAGGGTCATGCTCGGGGGGCGGAAGCTTTCTTT. This translates into CASSEGHARGAEAFF.

This rearrangement joins TRBV6-2 or TRBV6-3 to TRBJ1-1; D ambiguous. The CDR3 runs to 13 residues. Germline lookup yields CDR1 MNHEY and CDR2 SVGEGT. V lost 4 bases and J lost 3, with 9 bases in between. The CDR3 region is CASSSDGDTEAFF. CDR3 bases: TGTGCCAGCAGTTCGGACGGTGACACTGAAGCTTTCTTT.

This clonotype was seen repeatedly, ten times or more. The V call is TRBV7-9, the J call TRBJ2-1, with D perhaps matching TRBD1 or TRBD2 (5 bases each). Germline V gene lookup returns CDR1 SEHNR and CDR2 FQNEAQ (reference sequence). The CDR3 is made up of 13 amino acids. The V end was cut by 5 bases, the J end by 6 bases, with 11 bases between. The CDR3, as DNA: TGTGCCAGCAGCACCGGGACCTCCAATGAGCAGTTCTTC. This translates into CASSTGTSNEQFF.

This clonotype was seen only once. A much larger clone differs by one base, so this may be a read error. This chain connects TRBV5-5 to TRBJ1-2; D ambiguous. The length of the CDR3 is 11 residues. V lost 4 bases and J 12 bases, leaving 13 bases between the germline ends. The germline CDR1 and CDR2 sequences are SGHKS and YYEKEE (reference sequence). CDR3 DNA: TGTGCCAGCAGCGAGACCCTGGCGGACACCTTC. The encoded protein is CASSETLADTF.

This clonotype was counted at least ten times. The genes are TRBV20-1 and TRBJ2-7; TRBD2 is a possible D gene (7 bases). This CDR3 has 13 residues. Trimming left V 7 bases short and J 4 bases short, with 17 bases between. Per the germline V gene, CDR1 is DFQATT and CDR2 is SNEGSKA (reference sequence). CDR3 in amino acids: CSGGGLRDYEQYF. CDR3 bases: TGCAGTGGGGGGGGGCTGCGGGATTACGAGCAGTACTTC.

This clonotype appeared a few times. The chain has TRBV6-5 and TRBJ1-2; 9 bases align to TRBD1. Looked up from germline, CDR1 is MNHEY and CDR2 is SVGAGI. There are 14 residues in the CDR3. J was trimmed by 7 bases and V by 4 bases; bases with no gene match: 7. The CDR3 DNA follows: TGTGCCAGCAGTTTGGGACAGGGTGTCGGTGGCTACACCTTC. Its translation: CASSLGQGVGGYTF.

This clonotype has more than one count but fewer than ten. The chain employs TRBV5-1 and TRBJ2-7; D gene unclear. Trimming removed 3 bases from V and 1 base from J, with 8 bases in between. The CDR3 has 13 residues. CDR1 is SGHRS, CDR2 YFSETQ, per germline. In DNA, the CDR3 is TGCGCCAGCAGCTCAGACTTGTCCTACGAGCAGTACTTC. Amino acid sequence: CASSSDLSYEQYF.

The V call is TRBV4-1, the J call TRBJ2-5; possibly TRBD1 or TRBD2 for D (5 bases each). Germline CDR1 reads MGHRA; CDR2 reads YSYEKL. The CDR3 extends over 15 amino acids. Trimming removed 4 bases from V and 5 bases from J, with 17 bases in between. The CDR3 nucleotides are TGCGCCAGCAGCCTCGGGGTCGGGGCGATGGAGACCCAGTACTTC. Translating it yields CASSLGVGAMETQYF.

This clonotype was observed many times. The chain uses TRBV29-1 and TRBJ2-1, with TRBD2 matching 7 bases. The CDR3 totals 15 residues. Trimming removed 6 bases from V and 0 bases from J; junction bases left unmatched: 8. Germline assignment: CDR1 SQVTM and CDR2 ANQGSEA. In DNA form, the CDR3 reads TGCAGCGTCACCCGGACTAGGAGCTCCTACAATGAGCAGTTCTTC. This sequence encodes CSVTRTRSSYNEQFF.

This clonotype has more than one count but fewer than ten. This chain connects TRBV5-1 to TRBJ1-1; 7 nucleotides line up with TRBD1. CDR3 length: 14 amino acids. CDR1 and CDR2 (germline): SGHRS, YFSETQ. V gave up 4 bases and J gave up 8 bases; unmatched junction bases: 11. The CDR3 sequence is CASSTRPDRVEAFF. In nucleotides, the CDR3 is TGCGCCAGCAGCACCCGACCTGACAGGGTCGAAGCTTTCTTT. The full variable domain, rest sourced from reference TRBV5-1 and TRBJ1-1, is KAGVTQTPRYLIKTRGQQVTLSCSPISGHRSVSWYQQTPGQGLQFLFEYFSETQRNKGNFPGRFSGRQFSNSRSEMNVSTLELGDSALYLCASSTRPDRVEAFFGQGTRLTVV.

The V and J genes are TRBV4-3 and TRBJ2-1, with D possibly matching TRBD2 (5 bases). Trimming took 5 bases from V and 1 from J, leaving 9 bases between them. CDR1 is LGHNA, CDR2 YSLEER, per germline. The length of the CDR3 is 14 residues. The CDR3 sequence is CASSFRGSYNEQFF. DNA of the CDR3: TGCGCCAGCAGCTTTCGAGGGTCCTACAATGAGCAGTTCTTC.

This clonotype was found many times. The V gene is TRBV3-1, the J gene TRBJ2-3, with 10 bases fitting TRBD1. CDR3 length: 15 residues. J gave up 5 bases and V 4 bases, and 6 bases lay outside the gene matches. Germline CDR1 and CDR2: LGHDT and YNNKEL (reference sequence). The CDR3 loop reads CASSPGQGTGDTQYF. The DNA for the CDR3 is TGTGCCAGCAGCCCGGGACAGGGGACGGGAGATACGCAGTATTTT.

This clonotype was recorded at least ten times. The chain uses TRBV10-3 and TRBJ2-7, with TRBD2 identical over 8 bases. The CDR3 covers 19 residues. Germline values: CDR1 ENHRY, CDR2 SYGVKD. Trimming took 1 base from V and 1 from J; bases not matched to a gene: 15. CDR3 in DNA: TGTGCCATCAGTGAGTACAGGGTGATAGCGGGGTTGGCGTCCTACGAGCAGTACTTC. This translates into CAISEYRVIAGLASYEQYF.

This chain joins TRBV6-1 and TRBJ2-3, with 10 bases identical to TRBD1. V was clipped by 8 bases and J by 6 bases; unmatched bases: 11. The CDR3 is 15 residues long. Germline V lookup: CDR1 MNHNS, CDR2 SASEGT. As DNA, the CDR3 is TGTGCCAGCCAGTCCGGGACAGGGGTCACCGATACGCAGTATTTT. The encoded protein is CASQSGTGVTDTQYF.

The rearrangement links TRBV12-5 to TRBJ2-1, with D perhaps matching TRBD1 (6 bases). CDR1 is LGHNT, CDR2 FRNRAP, per germline. The CDR3 runs to 12 residues. V was trimmed by 7 bases and J by 6 bases, leaving 10 bases between them. The CDR3 reads CASEDRPNEQFF. The CDR3 bases are TGTGCTAGTGAAGACAGGCCCAATGAGCAGTTCTTC.

This clonotype was detected a few times. V usage is TRBV15 and J usage is TRBJ2-5; D possibly corresponds to TRBD2 (5 bases). Germline V gene lookup returns CDR1 LNHNV and CDR2 YYDKDF (reference sequence). The V and J ends lost 0 bases and 4 bases respectively, with 12 bases between them. This CDR3 is built from 15 residues. The CDR3 nucleotides are TGTGCCACCAGCAGAGACGGAAGCGGAAGAGAGACCCAGTACTTC. Residues: CATSRDGSGRETQYF.

V gene TRBV5-1 combines with J gene TRBJ1-2; TRBD1 agrees at 7 bases. J lost 7 bases, V lost 4 bases, and 7 bases had no gene match. Germline V gene sequence: CDR1 SGHRS, CDR2 YFSETQ. The CDR3 length is 13 residues. The CDR3 loop reads CASSGDHRGGYTF. The CDR3 DNA follows: TGCGCCAGCAGCGGGGACCACAGGGGTGGCTACACCTTC. The full variable domain, in which reference TRBV5-1 and TRBJ1-2 provide the parts outside the CDR3, is KAGVTQTPRYLIKTRGQQVTLSCSPISGHRSVSWYQQTPGQGLQFLFEYFSETQRNKGNFPGRFSGRQFSNSRSEMNVSTLELGDSALYLCASSGDHRGGYTFGSGTRLTVV.

This clonotype appeared many times. The V and J genes are TRBV29-1 and TRBJ1-1; TRBD1 is a possible D gene (6 bases). This CDR3 spans 13 amino acids. V dropped 2 bases and J dropped 6 bases, with 13 bases sitting between them. The germline CDR1 and CDR2 sequences are SQVTM and ANQGSEA. This CDR3 reads CSVERGGSSEAFF. The CDR3 DNA reads as TGCAGCGTTGAAAGAGGGGGTTCGTCTGAAGCTTTCTTT.

The sample holds many counts of this clonotype. V usage is TRBV3-1 and J usage is TRBJ2-1; D is unclear. V was cut by 1 base and J by 8 bases, with 3 bases left in between. This CDR3 region has 11 residues. Germline V gene lookup returns CDR1 LGHDT and CDR2 YNNKEL (reference sequence). CDR3 amino acids: CASSQVDEQFF. CDR3 DNA sequence: TGTGCCAGCAGCCAAGTCGATGAGCAGTTCTTC.

This clonotype showed up many times. V usage is TRBV5-1 and J usage is TRBJ2-7, with 8 bases that match TRBD2. With V trimmed by 4 bases and J by 4 bases, 10 bases remained unmatched. Germline CDR1 and CDR2: SGHRS and YFSETQ. This CDR3 contains 15 residues. CDR3 residues: CASSRRPSGSYEQYF. DNA of the CDR3: TGCGCCAGCAGCCGCCGCCCCAGCGGGAGTTACGAGCAGTACTTC.